The source of this T cell receptor beta chain is a study of blood T cell repertoires in COVID-19. Study-wide background: COVID-19 samples, acute and convalescent, were from the United States, Italy and Spain. T cells, B-cell-depleted T cells, or PBMCs supplied cDNA or gDNA.

Per the germline V gene, CDR1 is SGHKS and CDR2 is YYEKEE (reference sequence). Trimming removed 0 bases at V and 7 bases at J, with 11 bases between. CDR3 size: 14 residues. Authors' processing steps: Counts of nucleated cells, estimated from reference gene primer amplification, were obtained. Generated by immunoSEQ multiplex PCR, the TCRdb table keeps only in-frame clones and is missing some. The DNA gave D and trimming, while V, J and clone size come from that table. The data contain under 200,000 clones, about 88% of them singletons. The J gene is TRBJ1-5, the V gene TRBV5-5; a possible D gene is TRBD1 (5 bases). The TCR originated in an elderly woman in a cohort sampled during active or convalescent COVID-19. The sample taken for sequencing was peripheral blood. The CDR3: CASSLAGLTQPQHF. CDR3 in DNA: TGTGCCAGCAGCTTGGCAGGGCTGACCCAGCCCCAGCATTTT.